A single sample gave rise to the 21 T cell receptor beta chains below, sequenced in a study of cytomegalovirus exposure and HLA in healthy donors (dated by TCRdb to 2017 to 2019). Library generation was performed with the immunoSEQ multiplex PCR assay. The multiplex PCR relied on a mix of 60 forward primers for TCR Vbeta segments and 13 reverse primers for TCR Jbeta segments. The table comes from immuneACCESS by way of TCRdb, which keeps in-frame sequences with V and J called. Part of the clones is missing from these tables; in studies checked, under half for an unresolved V gene and the rest for unknown reasons. The sample has around 94,000 clones on record, 75% to 90% of them singletons. The leading ten clones occupy roughly 2.6% of the sample. Sequencing used PBMCs. These TCRs come from a man in his forties in good health and CMV-seronegative.

J is TRBJ1-2 and V is TRBV11-2; D is unclear. Germline CDR1 SGHAT, CDR2 FQNNGV. Trimming removed 1 base from V and 2 bases from J, with 11 bases in between. The CDR3 has 15 amino acids. CDR3 residues: CASSLGGPLNYGYTF. The DNA of the CDR3 is TGTGCCAGCAGCTTAGGAGGGCCGCTCAACTATGGCTACACCTTC.

The chain carries TRBV10-1 and TRBJ1-1, with D perhaps matching TRBD1 (6 bases). The CDR3 consists of 16 residues. The germline V gene encodes CDR1 WNHNN and CDR2 SYGVQD (reference sequence). V gave up 5 bases and J gave up 0 bases, with 16 bases separating them. In nucleotides, the CDR3 is TGCGCCAGCAGTAAAAACAGGGACCTCTTGAACACTGAAGCTTTCTTT. It is translated as CASSKNRDLLNTEAFF.

The gene calls are TRBV5-6 and TRBJ2-1; no reliable D call. Germline assignment: CDR1 SGHDT and CDR2 YYEEEE. The CDR3 consists of 14 residues. With 4 bases removed from V and 5 bases from J, the gap between germline ends came to 13 bases. The CDR3 nucleotides read TGTGCCAGCAGCCCGATTGGCCAGGACAATGAGCAGTTCTTC. This encodes CASSPIGQDNEQFF. The whole variable domain, filled in from reference TRBV5-6 and TRBJ2-1, reads DAGVTQSPTHLIKTRGQQVTLRCSPKSGHDTVSWYQQALGQGPQFIFQYYEEEERQRGNFPDRFSGHQFPNYSSELNVNALLLGDSALYLCASSPIGQDNEQFFGPGTRLTVL.

The chain joins TRBV5-6 to TRBJ2-2; D is possibly TRBD1 (5 bases). Germline loops: CDR1 SGHDT, CDR2 YYEEEE. With 4 bases removed from V and 7 bases from J, the gap between germline ends came to 20 bases. The CDR3 is 16 residues long. CDR3 amino acids: CASSPTTRVQSGELFF. CDR3 bases: TGTGCCAGCAGCCCGACGACCAGGGTTCAGAGCGGGGAGCTGTTTTTT.

DNA for the CDR3: TGTGCCAGCAGCTTACCCTATAGGGACAATACAGATACGCAGTATTTT. Translation: CASSLPYRDNTDTQYF. The chain combines TRBV5-6 with TRBJ2-3; D may be TRBD1 (6 bases). The ends were cut back, 2 bases at V and 3 bases at J, with 16 bases in the middle. The germline CDR1 and CDR2 sequences are SGHDT and YYEEEE. This CDR3 is built from 16 residues. Filled out from reference TRBV5-6 and TRBJ2-3, the complete variable domain reads DAGVTQSPTHLIKTRGQQVTLRCSPKSGHDTVSWYQQALGQGPQFIFQYYEEEERQRGNFPDRFSGHQFPNYSSELNVNALLLGDSALYLCASSLPYRDNTDTQYFGPGTRLTVL.

This clone has more than one count but fewer than ten. The gene calls are TRBV23-1 and TRBJ1-2, with a possible D match to TRBD1 (5 bases). TRBV23-1 is designated an ORF whose function remains uncertain. V lost 2 bases and J lost 2, with 24 bases in between. CDR3 length: 19 amino acids. The CDR3 nucleotides are TGCGCCAGCAGTCAACCACTTACCCCCCCGGGAGGGGCAAACTATGGCTACACCTTC. Translated: CASSQPLTPPGGANYGYTF.

The chain is built from TRBV10-3 and TRBJ1-2, with D possibly TRBD1 on 5 matching bases. The CDR3 has 16 amino acids. The ends were cut back, 2 bases at V and 1 base at J, with 14 bases in the middle. Germline assignment: CDR1 ENHRY and CDR2 SYGVKD. CDR3 in amino acids: CAISEIRDSVNYGYTF. CDR3 DNA: TGTGCCATCAGTGAGATTCGTGACAGCGTTAACTATGGCTACACCTTC.

The rearrangement links TRBV7-2 to TRBJ1-2; tentative D call: TRBD1 (5 bases). The CDR3 sequence is 13 residues long. Germline-derived CDR1 and CDR2 are SGHTA and FQGNSA. The V gene lost 5 bases and the J gene lost 4 bases, with 11 bases spanning the gap. The DNA for the CDR3 is TGTGCCAGCAGCAAAGACAGTCCCTATGGCTACACCTTC. Protein: CASSKDSPYGYTF.

In the case of this clone: The junction departs from the called germline gene at one end, perhaps through a read error. V is TRBV27 and J is TRBJ2-7; the match to TRBD1 covers 9 bases. CDR1 is MNHEY and CDR2 is SMNVEV in the germline V gene (reference sequence). This CDR3 contains 16 residues. The CDR3 nucleotides are TGTGCCAGCAGCTTATTACAGGGGGCTGGATCCTACGAGCAGTACTTC. This sequence encodes CASSLLQGAGSYEQYF.

In its sample, this clone was seen once. As DNA, the CDR3 is TGTGCCAGCAGCTCGCGAGCTAATCAAGAGACCCAGTACTTC. Protein sequence: CASSSRANQETQYF. V and J are TRBV7-9 and TRBJ2-5; the D is unclear. Trimming cost V 4 bases and J 2 bases, with 11 bases left between them. The CDR3 is 14 residues long. The germline V gene has CDR1 SEHNR and CDR2 FQNEAQ (reference sequence).

The CDR3 DNA reads TGCGCCAGCAGCTTCGGACTAGCGGGGGCAGATACGCAGTATTTT. It encodes CASSFGLAGADTQYF. The chain joins TRBV5-1 to TRBJ2-3, with TRBD2 identical over 13 bases. The junction had 1 base not matched to a gene; V was cut back by 2 bases and J by 4 bases. The CDR3 extends over 15 amino acids. In germline, CDR1 is SGHRS, CDR2 YFSETQ.

The rearrangement uses TRBV29-1 and TRBJ1-3; no clear D. In germline, CDR1 is SQVTM, CDR2 ANQGSEA. The V end lost 7 bases, the J end lost 0 bases, and 13 bases lay between the germline ends. The CDR3 extends over 14 amino acids. The chain's CDR3 is CSAGVANSGNTIYF. Here the CDR3 DNA reads TGCAGCGCCGGGGTCGCCAACTCTGGAAACACCATATATTTT.

V and J are TRBV4-1 and TRBJ1-4; D not resolved. Trimming left V 0 bases short and J 7 bases short, with 12 bases between. The CDR3 runs to 15 residues. Germline V gene sequence: CDR1 MGHRA, CDR2 YSYEKL. Written as DNA, the CDR3 is TGCGCCAGCAGCCAAGAAGGGAGGATCGGTGAAAAACTGTTTTTT. It codes for CASSQEGRIGEKLFF.

The chain recombines TRBV4-3 with TRBJ1-5; 9 bases match TRBD1. CDR1 LGHNA and CDR2 YSLEER come from the germline V gene. The CDR3 loop spans 17 amino acids. V trimming: 2 bases; J trimming: 2 bases; junction bases outside the gene matches: 7. As DNA, the CDR3 is TGCGCCAGCAGCCAATCGTTCGGGACAGGGCGCAATCAGCCCCAGCATTTT. It specifies CASSQSFGTGRNQPQHF.

Worth noting for this clone: The junction departs from germline at one end; a sequencing error may be responsible. In DNA form, the CDR3 reads TGTACCAGCAGCCCTGAGGGACAGGGGAGTATGACGGGCTACACCTTC. Translating gives CTSSPEGQGSMTGYTF. The J gene is TRBJ1-2, the V gene TRBV7-3, with 10 bases identical to TRBD1. CDR1 and CDR2 from the germline V gene are SGHTA and FQGTGA. The CDR3 is 16 residues long.

This rearrangement joins TRBV2 to TRBJ2-1, with D possibly TRBD2 on 5 matching bases. The CDR3 has 13 residues. CDR1 and CDR2 (germline): SNHLY, FYNNEI. V lost 6 bases and J 12 bases, leaving 18 bases between the germline ends. The CDR3 sequence is CASSSPYGEGQFF. The DNA for the CDR3 is TGTGCCAGCAGCTCCCCCTATGGTGAGGGGCAGTTCTTC. Combining the CDR3 with reference TRBV2 and TRBJ2-1 gives the whole variable domain EPEVTQTPSHQVTQMGQEVILRCVPISNHLYFYWYRQILGQKVEFLVSFYNNEISEKSEIFDDQFSVERPDGSNFTLKIRSTKLEDSAMYFCASSSPYGEGQFFGPGTRLTVL.

The chain combines TRBV5-1 with TRBJ2-7; 11 bases align to TRBD1. CDR1 is SGHRS, CDR2 YFSETQ, per germline. The V gene end was trimmed by 4 bases and the J gene end by 5 bases; junction bases not matched to a gene: 8. There are 15 residues in the CDR3. In DNA, the CDR3 is TGCGCCAGCAGCCGCCGAGGACAGGGGGCACACGAGCAGTACTTC. Translated: CASSRRGQGAHEQYF.

The genes are TRBV5-1 and TRBJ1-3; TRBD1 might be the D (6 bases). V lost 0 bases and J 1 base, leaving 14 bases between the germline ends. The germline gives CDR1 SGHRS, CDR2 YFSETQ. This CDR3 has 17 residues. The CDR3 DNA is TGCGCCAGCAGCTTGGAGCCAGGGGTAGGTTCTGGAAACACCATATATTTT. Protein: CASSLEPGVGSGNTIYF.

This clone was detected only once. V gene TRBV5-6 combines with J gene TRBJ2-5; TRBD1 agrees at 7 bases. Germline trimming cut 1 base from V and 5 bases from J; bases unmatched to any gene: 5. CDR3 length equals 14 residues. Germline loops: CDR1 SGHDT, CDR2 YYEEEE. This CDR3 reads CASSLTRGLETQYF. As DNA, the CDR3 is TGTGCCAGCAGCTTGACCAGGGGGTTGGAGACCCAGTACTTC.

The chain couples TRBV7-2 to TRBJ2-5, with 15 nucleotides matching TRBD2. CDR1 SGHTA and CDR2 FQGNSA come from the germline V gene. The CDR3 is 16 amino acids. J was trimmed by 5 bases and V by 5 bases; bases with no gene match: 6. CDR3 DNA sequence: TGTGCCAGCAGCAAGGGACTAGCGGGGGGTTTGGAGACCCAGTACTTC. Amino acid sequence: CASSKGLAGGLETQYF. The full variable domain, completed using reference TRBV7-2 and TRBJ2-5, is GAGVSQSPSNKVTEKGKDVELRCDPISGHTALYWYRQSLGQGLEFLIYFQGNSAPDKSGLPSDRFSAERTGGSVSTLTIQRTQQEDSAVYLCASSKGLAGGLETQYFGPGTRLLVL.

CDR3 coding DNA: TGTGCCACCAGCCCAAAGGACAGGGAATATAATTCACCCCTCCACTTT. Amino acids: CATSPKDREYNSPLHF. The genes are TRBV15 and TRBJ1-6, with TRBD1 matching 8 bases. Germline V gene sequence: CDR1 LNHNV, CDR2 YYDKDF (reference sequence). The CDR3 covers 16 residues. The V and J ends lost 5 bases and 4 bases, in that order; junction bases with no gene match: 7.